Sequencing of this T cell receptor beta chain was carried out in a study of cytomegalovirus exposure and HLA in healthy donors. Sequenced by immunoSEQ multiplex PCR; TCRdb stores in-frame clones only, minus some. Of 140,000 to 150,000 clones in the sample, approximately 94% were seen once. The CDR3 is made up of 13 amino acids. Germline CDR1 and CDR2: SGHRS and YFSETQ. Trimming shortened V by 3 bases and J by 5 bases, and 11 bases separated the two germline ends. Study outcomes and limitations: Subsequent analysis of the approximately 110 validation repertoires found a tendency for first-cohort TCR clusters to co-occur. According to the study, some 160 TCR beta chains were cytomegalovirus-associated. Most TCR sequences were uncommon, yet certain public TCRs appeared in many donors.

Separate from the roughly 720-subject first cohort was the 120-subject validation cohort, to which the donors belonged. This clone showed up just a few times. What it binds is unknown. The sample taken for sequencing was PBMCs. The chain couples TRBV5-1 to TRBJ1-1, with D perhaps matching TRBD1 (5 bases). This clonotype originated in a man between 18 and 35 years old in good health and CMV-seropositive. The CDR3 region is CASSSGRGTEAFF. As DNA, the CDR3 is TGCGCCAGCAGCTCGGGACGGGGGACTGAAGCTTTCTTT.